One sample yielded the 13 T cell receptor beta chains listed below, sequenced in a study of T cell changes during pregnancy in multiple sclerosis. TCRdb's table, derived via immunoSEQ multiplex PCR, lists solely in-frame clones and lacks some. Of some 80,000 clones in the sample, 85% to 95% were seen once. This sample comprised CD4+ T cells from peripheral blood mononuclear cells, obtained after pregnancy. Receptor source: a female donor with multiple sclerosis, enrolled in a pregnancy study.

The rearrangement joins TRBV7-3 to TRBJ2-1; TRBD1 aligns across 7 bases. The CDR3 covers 13 residues. Germline trimming cut 5 bases from V and 6 bases from J; bases unmatched to any gene: 4. The V gene's germline CDR1 is SGHTA and CDR2 FQGTGA. CDR3 bases: TGTGCCAGCAGCCTAGACAGGGTCAATGAGCAGTTCTTC. It specifies CASSLDRVNEQFF. The full variable domain, completed using reference TRBV7-3 and TRBJ2-1, is GAGVSQTPSNKVTEKGKYVELRCDPISGHTALYWYRQSLGQGPEFLIYFQGTGAADDSGLPNDRFFAVRPEGSVSTLKIQRTERGDSAVYLCASSLDRVNEQFFGPGTRLTVL.

This chain connects TRBV27 to TRBJ2-3; the match to TRBD2 covers 8 bases. CDR1 is MNHEY, CDR2 SMNVEV, per germline (reference sequence). The ends lost 3 bases at V and 0 bases at J; junction bases unmatched: 8. The CDR3 is 17 residues long. CDR3 nucleotide sequence: TGTGCCAGCAGTTTCTTCGGTTCTAGCGGGAGCACAGATACGCAGTATTTT. Protein product: CASSFFGSSGSTDTQYF.

V gene TRBV5-1 combines with J gene TRBJ2-7; 9 positions match TRBD1. The germline CDR1 and CDR2 sequences are SGHRS and YFSETQ. The CDR3 totals 16 residues. The V gene end was trimmed by 0 bases and the J gene end by 9 bases; junction bases not matched to a gene: 13. As DNA, the CDR3 is TGCGCCAGCAGCTTGGGGCCCCCGGGACAGGGAGCAGGGCAGTACTTC. Translated: CASSLGPPGQGAGQYF. The full variable domain, its missing parts supplied by reference TRBV5-1 and TRBJ2-7, is KAGVTQTPRYLIKTRGQQVTLSCSPISGHRSVSWYQQTPGQGLQFLFEYFSETQRNKGNFPGRFSGRQFSNSRSEMNVSTLELGDSALYLCASSLGPPGQGAGQYFGPGTRLTVT.

V and J are TRBV7-2 and TRBJ1-2; D is unclear. Germline V gives CDR1 SGHTA, CDR2 FQGNSA. The CDR3 consists of 13 residues. The V and J ends lost 4 bases and 3 bases respectively, with 9 bases between them. The CDR3 loop is CASSSAGHYGYTF. In nucleotides, the CDR3 is TGTGCCAGCAGCTCCGCGGGCCACTATGGCTACACCTTC. The full variable domain, with the rest looked up from reference TRBV7-2 and TRBJ1-2, is GAGVSQSPSNKVTEKGKDVELRCDPISGHTALYWYRQSLGQGLEFLIYFQGNSAPDKSGLPSDRFSAERTGGSVSTLTIQRTQQEDSAVYLCASSSAGHYGYTFGSGTRLTVV.

The V and J genes are TRBV10-1 and TRBJ2-5, with D maybe TRBD1 (6 bases). The CDR3 totals 14 residues. Trimming shortened V by 7 bases and J by 0 bases, and 12 bases separated the two germline ends. CDR1 is WNHNN and CDR2 is SYGVQD in the germline V gene (reference sequence). CDR3 sequence reads: CASTPGHHQETQYF. Here the CDR3 DNA reads TGCGCCAGCACCCCGGGACATCACCAAGAGACCCAGTACTTC.

The chain has TRBV10-3 and TRBJ1-4, with D perhaps matching TRBD1 (5 bases). CDR1 ENHRY and CDR2 SYGVKD come from the germline V gene. Trimming took off 4 bases at V and 7 bases at J, with 13 bases between the two ends. The CDR3 has 14 residues. Here the CDR3 reads CAISGSQGLEKLFF. CDR3 nucleotides: TGTGCCATCAGTGGTTCCCAGGGACTTGAAAAACTGTTTTTT.

The J gene is TRBJ1-5, the V gene TRBV19, with D maybe TRBD1 (6 bases). This CDR3 contains 15 residues. The ends were cut back, 7 bases at V and 2 bases at J, with 15 bases in the middle. Germline assignment: CDR1 LNHDA and CDR2 SQIVND (reference sequence). DNA for the CDR3: TGTGCCAGTACCCCATCAGGGGTGGGCAATCAGCCCCAGCATTTT. Protein sequence: CASTPSGVGNQPQHF.

V gene TRBV19 combines with J gene TRBJ1-5; 9 bases line up with TRBD1. The CDR3 runs to 15 residues. Germline CDR1 LNHDA, CDR2 SQIVND (reference sequence). V shed 9 bases, J shed 1 base, and the junction held 7 bases outside the gene matches. CDR3 sequence reads: CASRDRGRSNQPQHF. CDR3 sequence (DNA): TGTGCCAGCAGAGACAGGGGGAGAAGCAATCAGCCCCAGCATTTT.

The CDR3 DNA reads as TGTGCCAGCAGTTTACCCACTGGTAACCAAGAGACCCAGTACTTC. Amino acid sequence: CASSLPTGNQETQYF. V usage is TRBV28 and J usage is TRBJ2-5; no clear D. This CDR3 region has 15 residues. V was cut by 2 bases and J by 0 bases, with 10 bases left in between. Looked up from germline, CDR1 is MDHEN and CDR2 is SYDVKM.

V is TRBV28 and J is TRBJ2-1; 10 positions agree with TRBD1. The ends lost 3 bases at V and 6 bases at J; junction bases unmatched: 8. There are 16 residues in the CDR3. The germline V gene has CDR1 MDHEN and CDR2 SYDVKM. The CDR3 DNA follows: TGTGCCAGCAGTTTCGGGGACAGGGGCCTCCCCAATGAGCAGTTCTTC. Protein: CASSFGDRGLPNEQFF.

The chain joins TRBV7-9 to TRBJ2-1; no definite D call. CDR1 is SEHNR, CDR2 FQNEAQ, per germline (reference sequence). CDR3 size: 14 residues. The V end lost 3 bases, the J end lost 4 bases, and 10 bases lay between the germline ends. The CDR3, as DNA: TGTGCCAGCAGCTTGTGGCTAGGTTACAATGAGCAGTTCTTC. Encoded protein: CASSLWLGYNEQFF.

V and J are TRBV5-1 and TRBJ2-5, with D perhaps matching TRBD1 (5 bases). Germline loops: CDR1 SGHRS, CDR2 YFSETQ. The CDR3 covers 13 residues. Between the trimmed V and J ends, which lost 5 bases and 4 bases, there was a span of 12 bases. The CDR3 is CASSSRVAETQYF. The CDR3 DNA sequence: TGCGCCAGCAGTTCCAGGGTGGCAGAGACCCAGTACTTC.

The chain recombines TRBV18 with TRBJ2-7; tentative D call: TRBD2 (6 bases). Trimming shortened V by 3 bases and J by 3 bases, and 12 bases separated the two germline ends. This CDR3 contains 14 residues. Germline V gene data show CDR1 as KGHSH and CDR2 as LQKENI. CDR3 DNA: TGTGCCAGCTCACCGGGGGGTTCGGTCTACGAGCAGTACTTC. Amino acid sequence: CASSPGGSVYEQYF.